The 28 T cell receptor beta chains below all came from one sample that was sequenced in a study of beta chain features in type 1 diabetes. Overall study findings and caveats: TCRB CDR3 length was moderately but significantly reduced in all four CD4+ subsets of Type 1 diabetes patients.

The sequenced template was cDNA made from the entire isolated RNA. Repertoires were generated with immunoSEQ multiplex PCR, while TCRdb's copy carries only in-frame clones and drops some. The sample holds 600,000 to 700,000 clones; 12% are singletons and the top ten take more than 0.09%. These receptors' targets are unknown. Material for sequencing was naive CD4+ T cells from blood. All receptors derive from a man aged 25 to 40 with type 1 diabetes.

This chain links TRBV19 with TRBJ2-3; D possibly corresponds to TRBD2 (6 bases). The CDR3 is 16 amino acids. Germline-derived CDR1 and CDR2 are LNHDA and SQIVND (reference sequence). Trimming stripped 5 bases from V and 0 bases from J, with 15 bases between. CDR3 DNA: TGTGCCAGTAGTGCACCGGGCGGGGTAAGCACAGATACGCAGTATTTT. The encoded protein is CASSAPGGVSTDTQYF.

This clone was detected only a few times. The rearrangement links TRBV2 to TRBJ2-4; D not certain. Deletions cut 2 bases from V and 6 bases from J, with 14 bases between. CDR1 is SNHLY and CDR2 is FYNNEI in the germline V gene. CDR3 length: 15 residues. For the CDR3, the DNA is TGTGCCAGCAGTGAAATGTGGGTTGGAGTAAACATTCAGTACTTC. Amino acids: CASSEMWVGVNIQYF.

V usage is TRBV11-2 and J usage is TRBJ2-7; 7 nucleotides match TRBD2. V dropped 0 bases and J dropped 3; count of bases not matched to a gene: 5. Germline V lookup: CDR1 SGHAT, CDR2 FQNNGV. This CDR3 is 15 amino acids long. The DNA for the CDR3 is TGTGCCAGCAGCTTAGATAGGACTAGTGGCTACGAGCAGTACTTC. It translates to CASSLDRTSGYEQYF. The variable domain in full, completed from reference TRBV11-2 and TRBJ2-7, reads EAGVAQSPRYKIIEKRQSVAFWCNPISGHATLYWYQQILGQGPKLLIQFQNNGVVDDSQLPKDRFSAERLKGVDSTLKIQPAKLEDSAVYLCASSLDRTSGYEQYFGPGTRLTVT.

This chain connects TRBV25-1 to TRBJ1-2; 8 nucleotides line up with TRBD1. V was clipped by 4 bases and J by 6 bases; unmatched bases: 10. CDR3 length equals 15 residues. Germline V gives CDR1 MGHDK, CDR2 SYGVNS. This CDR3 reads CASSGKQGGFDGYTF. The CDR3 region has the DNA TGTGCCAGCAGTGGAAAACAGGGGGGTTTCGATGGCTACACCTTC.

This clone was seen more than once but under ten times. V usage is TRBV5-4 and J usage is TRBJ2-1; D uncertain. The germline gives CDR1 SGHNT, CDR2 YYREEE (reference sequence). This CDR3 is 13 amino acids long. The V end lost 6 bases, the J end lost 6 bases, and 13 bases lay between the germline ends. The chain's CDR3 is CASIELRSNEQFF. CDR3 bases: TGTGCCAGCATCGAGCTTAGGTCCAATGAGCAGTTCTTC.

This clone was seen more than once but under ten times. V and J are TRBV15 and TRBJ2-7, with 8 bases identical to TRBD1. V dropped 2 bases and J dropped 5; count of bases not matched to a gene: 5. Per the germline V gene, CDR1 is LNHNV and CDR2 is YYDKDF (reference sequence). The CDR3 loop spans 14 amino acids. CDR3 protein: CATSRRQGSHEQYF. In DNA, the CDR3 is TGTGCCACCAGCAGACGACAGGGGTCCCACGAGCAGTACTTC.

V gene TRBV19 combines with J gene TRBJ1-2; D remains unclear. V was clipped by 6 bases and J by 0 bases, with 11 bases between them. This CDR3 has 14 amino acids. Germline-derived CDR1 and CDR2 are LNHDA and SQIVND (reference sequence). The CDR3: CASSQQFPNYGYTF. The CDR3, as DNA: TGTGCCAGTAGCCAACAGTTCCCTAACTATGGCTACACCTTC. Combining the CDR3 with reference TRBV19 and TRBJ1-2 gives the whole variable domain DGGITQSPKYLFRKEGQNVTLSCEQNLNHDAMYWYRQDPGQGLRLIYYSQIVNDFQKGDIAEGYSVSREKKESFPLTVTSAQKNPTAFYLCASSQQFPNYGYTFGSGTRLTVV.

The V call is TRBV19, the J call TRBJ2-1; D perhaps matches TRBD1 (7 bases). The length of the CDR3 is 15 residues. Germline values: CDR1 LNHDA, CDR2 SQIVND (reference sequence). The V end lost 6 bases, the J end lost 6 bases, and 18 bases lay between the germline ends. CDR3 DNA: TGTGCCAGTAGCCCCAGGGGGGTGGTTGGCAATGAGCAGTTCTTC. Translation: CASSPRGVVGNEQFF.

The rearrangement joins TRBV25-1 to TRBJ2-1; maybe TRBD1 (5 bases). Trimming cost V 1 base and J 3 bases, with 13 bases left between them. The length of the CDR3 is 16 residues. Germline assignment: CDR1 MGHDK and CDR2 SYGVNS. This CDR3 is CASSESGPLGYNEQFF. In DNA, the CDR3 is TGTGCCAGCAGTGAATCAGGGCCTTTGGGCTACAATGAGCAGTTCTTC.

The chain uses TRBV4-3 and TRBJ2-1, with 12 bases aligning to TRBD2. Trimming cost V 4 bases and J 7 bases; bases outside gene matches: 5. Germline V gene sequence: CDR1 LGHNA, CDR2 YSLEER. The CDR3 has 15 amino acids. DNA of the CDR3: TGCGCCAGCAGCCGCGCTAGCGGGGGGGTAAATGAGCAGTTCTTC. This sequence encodes CASSRASGGVNEQFF.

In its sample, this clone was seen a few times. This chain connects TRBV4-2 to TRBJ2-1; the match to TRBD1 covers 9 bases. V shed 3 bases, J shed 6 bases, and the junction held 15 bases outside the gene matches. CDR1 and CDR2 from the germline V gene are LGHNA and YNFKEQ. This CDR3 region has 18 residues. The CDR3 here is CASSHPGTGTGTSNEQFF. The DNA of the CDR3 is TGTGCCAGCAGCCACCCCGGGACAGGGACAGGTACGAGCAATGAGCAGTTCTTC.

This clone was counted between two and nine times. This rearrangement joins TRBV29-1 to TRBJ1-1; D possibly corresponds to TRBD1 (6 bases). The germline gives CDR1 SQVTM, CDR2 ANQGSEA. CDR3 length: 13 residues. V lost 2 bases and J 3 bases, leaving 10 bases between the germline ends. CDR3 protein: CSVEPPGDTEAFF. CDR3 nucleotide sequence: TGCAGCGTTGAACCCCCAGGGGACACTGAAGCTTTCTTT.

This clone appeared a few times. The germline gene is not matched at one end of the junction; a read error may be the cause. The chain employs TRBV4-2 and TRBJ2-2; 10 nucleotides agree with TRBD1. The CDR3 extends over 19 amino acids. Germline assignment: CDR1 LGHNA and CDR2 YNFKEQ. DNA for the CDR3: TGTGCCAGCAGCGAAGATTGGACTTTCGACAGGGGGCGAACCGGGGAGCTGTTTTTT. Protein: CASSEDWTFDRGRTGELFF.

This chain uses TRBV4-3 with TRBJ1-2; 12 bases match TRBD1. CDR3 length: 14 amino acids. Trimming removed 1 base from V and 14 bases from J; junction bases left unmatched: 8. Germline V gene lookup returns CDR1 LGHNA and CDR2 YSLEER. CDR3 DNA: TGCGCCAGCAGCCAAGCCGGGACAGGGGGCGCACGAACCTTC. It yields the protein CASSQAGTGGARTF.

This clone showed up just a few times. The chain uses TRBV4-1 and TRBJ1-4; 9 nucleotides align to TRBD1. CDR1 and CDR2 (germline): MGHRA, YSYEKL. Germline trimming cut 1 base from V and 8 bases from J; bases unmatched to any gene: 8. The CDR3 spans 16 residues. CDR3 sequence reads: CASSQVTGTGQEKLFF. The CDR3 DNA is TGCGCCAGCAGCCAAGTCACCGGGACAGGGCAGGAAAAACTGTTTTTT.

This clone has more than one count but fewer than ten. The rearrangement uses TRBV4-3 and TRBJ1-2; D is uncertain. Trimming stripped 1 base from V and 4 bases from J, with 7 bases between. Germline-derived CDR1 and CDR2 are LGHNA and YSLEER. CDR3 length: 13 residues. CDR3 coding DNA: TGCGCCAGCAGCCAAGCGCAGTCCTATGGCTACACCTTC. It translates to CASSQAQSYGYTF.

This clone was recorded a few times. The chain recombines TRBV14 with TRBJ1-6; D remains ambiguous. The CDR3 is made up of 12 amino acids. The germline V and J ends were trimmed by 4 bases and 13 bases, with 11 bases remaining between them. Germline V gene sequence: CDR1 SGHDN, CDR2 FVKESK. CDR3 amino acids: CASSLGPFPLHF. In nucleotides, the CDR3 is TGTGCCAGCAGCCTCGGACCTTTCCCCCTCCACTTT.

This clone has more than one count but fewer than ten. The chain combines TRBV10-3 with TRBJ2-3; D gene uncertain. The V gene lost 10 bases and the J gene lost 2 bases, with 10 bases spanning the gap. Germline loops: CDR1 ENHRY, CDR2 SYGVKD. The length of the CDR3 is 12 residues. CDR3 sequence reads: CATKDPTDTQYF. As DNA, the CDR3 is TGTGCCACCAAGGACCCCACAGATACGCAGTATTTT.

The V and J genes are TRBV7-9 and TRBJ1-4, with unresolved D. There are 13 residues in the CDR3. The V end lost 10 bases, the J end lost 1 base, and 10 bases lay between the germline ends. From germline, CDR1 is SEHNR and CDR2 FQNEAQ (reference sequence). The CDR3 sequence is CAIWMETNEKLFF. DNA for the CDR3: TGTGCCATATGGATGGAAACTAATGAAAAACTGTTTTTT.

This clone was detected only a few times. The chain employs TRBV28 and TRBJ1-2; D is possibly TRBD1 (5 bases). V was pared by 2 bases and J by 4 bases, with 11 bases between. The CDR3 is 14 residues long. Germline CDR1 MDHEN, CDR2 SYDVKM. The CDR3 is CASSLGGEGYGYTF. The CDR3 DNA follows: TGTGCCAGCAGTTTAGGGGGAGAGGGCTATGGCTACACCTTC.

The chain has TRBV9 and TRBJ1-3; unclear D gene. The germline gives CDR1 SGDLS, CDR2 YYNGEE. The CDR3 loop spans 15 amino acids. The V end lost 0 bases, the J end lost 0 bases, and 7 bases lay between the germline ends. The CDR3 DNA reads as TGTGCCAGCAGCGTAGTGGCAGGCTCTGGAAACACCATATATTTT. Residues: CASSVVAGSGNTIYF.

In this sample, this clone turned up a few times. V is TRBV5-4 and J is TRBJ1-1, with a weak D call TRBD1 (5 bases). This CDR3 is 16 amino acids long. Trimming took off 4 bases at V and 5 bases at J, with 21 bases between the two ends. Germline V gene lookup returns CDR1 SGHNT and CDR2 YYREEE (reference sequence). CDR3 region: CASSRIVRAPRTEAFF. The CDR3 nucleotides read TGTGCCAGCAGCCGGATTGTCAGGGCCCCCCGGACTGAAGCTTTCTTT. Full variable domain (missing parts from reference TRBV5-4 and TRBJ1-1): ETGVTQSPTHLIKTRGQQVTLRCSSQSGHNTVSWYQQALGQGPQFIFQYYREEENGRGNFPPRFSGLQFPNYSSELNVNALELDDSALYLCASSRIVRAPRTEAFFGQGTRLTVV.

The rearrangement uses TRBV7-9 and TRBJ1-2; TRBD1 is a possible D gene (5 bases). The CDR3 covers 12 residues. CDR1 is SEHNR, CDR2 FQNEAQ, per germline (reference sequence). V lost 3 bases to trimming and J lost 6 bases, with 8 bases between them. CDR3 residues: CASSFGGDGYTF. The CDR3 DNA reads TGTGCCAGCAGCTTCGGGGGAGATGGCTACACCTTC. The full variable domain, completed using reference TRBV7-9 and TRBJ1-2, is DTGVSQNPRHKITKRGQNVTFRCDPISEHNRLYWYRQTLGQGPEFLTYFQNEAQLEKSRLLSDRFSAERPKGSFSTLEIQRTEQGDSAMYLCASSFGGDGYTFGSGTRLTVV.

This clone was observed a few times. The CDR3 here is CAWSSSNTGELFF. The CDR3 nucleotides are TGTGCCTGGAGTTCCTCGAACACCGGGGAGCTGTTTTTT. This sequence joins TRBV30 and TRBJ2-2, with D hard to call. There are 13 residues in the CDR3. Germline values: CDR1 GTSNPN, CDR2 SVGIG (reference sequence). V lost 2 bases, J lost 0 bases, and 4 bases lay in between.

The rearrangement links TRBV5-1 to TRBJ2-7; D might be TRBD1 (6 bases). Per the germline V gene, CDR1 is SGHRS and CDR2 is YFSETQ. CDR3 size: 13 residues. Trimming cost V 4 bases and J 10 bases, with 18 bases left between them. The CDR3: CASSPRDTSRQYF. CDR3 in DNA: TGCGCCAGCAGCCCCCGGGACACCTCCAGACAGTACTTC.

The table lists this clone with a few counts. V usage is TRBV5-6 and J usage is TRBJ2-3; 7 bases fit TRBD2. Germline lookup yields CDR1 SGHDT and CDR2 YYEEEE. CDR3 size: 15 residues. V lost 0 bases to trimming and J lost 2 bases; unmatched junction nucleotides: 3. The CDR3 bases are TGTGCCAGCAGCTTGGGGAGCGGGGCCACAGATACGCAGTATTTT. It yields the protein CASSLGSGATDTQYF.

There are a few counts of this clone. The chain joins TRBV2 to TRBJ1-5, with TRBD1 as a possible D gene (5 bases). V dropped 2 bases and J dropped 7 bases, with 15 bases sitting between them. CDR1 is SNHLY and CDR2 is FYNNEI in the germline V gene. The CDR3 has 15 amino acids. The CDR3 DNA reads as TGTGCCAGCAGTGAAAGGTTGGGAGAGGGGCAGCCCCAGCATTTT. This codes for CASSERLGEGQPQHF.

The chain carries TRBV20-1 and TRBJ2-1; D call uncertain. Per germline, CDR1 DFQATT and CDR2 SNEGSKA (reference sequence). With 5 bases removed from V and 12 bases from J, the gap between germline ends came to 14 bases. The CDR3 has 11 amino acids. CDR3 nucleotides: TGCAGTGCTTGGGCCTCAACCATGCAGTTCTTC. It is translated as CSAWASTMQFF.